Following are 19 T cell receptor beta chains from one sample sequenced in a study of T cell changes during pregnancy in multiple sclerosis. The assay was immunoSEQ multiplex PCR, and TCRdb's table has in-frame clones only and misses some. The sample holds approximately 74,000 clones, approximately 86% seen once. Sequences were derived from peripheral blood, sampled before pregnancy. The receptors shown here come from a female donor with multiple sclerosis, enrolled in a pregnancy study.

The V gene is TRBV19, the J gene TRBJ2-7; D possibly corresponds to TRBD1 (6 bases). Per germline, CDR1 LNHDA and CDR2 SQIVND (reference sequence). Trimming shortened V by 6 bases and J by 2 bases, and 8 bases separated the two germline ends. This CDR3 has 12 amino acids. The CDR3 DNA follows: TGTGCCAGTAGAGGGGGAACCTACGAGCAGTACTTC. It encodes CASRGGTYEQYF.

The chain links TRBV7-2 to TRBJ2-4, with 14 bases lining up with TRBD2. V trimming: 4 bases; J trimming: 1 base; junction bases outside the gene matches: 6. The CDR3 is 18 residues long. Looked up from germline, CDR1 is SGHTA and CDR2 is FQGNSA. CDR3 amino acids: CASSSPGTSGSAKNIQYF. DNA for the CDR3: TGTGCCAGCAGCTCTCCCGGGACTAGCGGGAGTGCCAAAAACATTCAGTACTTC.

The chain employs TRBV7-3 and TRBJ1-2; 9 positions agree with TRBD1. The germline CDR1 and CDR2 sequences are SGHTA and FQGTGA. V shed 5 bases, J shed 3 bases, and the junction held 10 bases outside the gene matches. CDR3 length: 16 residues. The CDR3 loop reads CASSTAGTGSDYGYTF. The CDR3 DNA follows: TGTGCCAGCAGCACCGCCGGGACAGGGTCAGACTATGGCTACACCTTC.

This clone was detected a few times. V usage is TRBV5-4 and J usage is TRBJ1-1; D call uncertain. The CDR3 runs to 13 residues. Germline CDR1 and CDR2: SGHNT and YYREEE (reference sequence). V gave up 0 bases and J gave up 0 bases, with 3 bases separating them. CDR3 nucleotides: TGTGCCAGCAGCTTGGCGGTGAACACTGAAGCTTTCTTT. Amino acid sequence: CASSLAVNTEAFF.

The chain couples TRBV6-4 to TRBJ2-1, with D maybe TRBD1 (6 bases). This CDR3 contains 16 residues. The V and J ends lost 2 bases and 7 bases respectively, with 18 bases between them. CDR1 is MRHNA and CDR2 is SNTAGT in the germline V gene. CDR3 coding DNA: TGTGCCAGCAGTGACGCCTGGGCAGGGCAGGGGAATGAGCAGTTCTTC. Its protein product is CASSDAWAGQGNEQFF.

The chain joins TRBV7-6 to TRBJ1-2; D not resolved. V dropped 1 base and J dropped 6 bases, with 9 bases sitting between them. This CDR3 contains 13 residues. Per the germline V gene, CDR1 is SGHVS and CDR2 is FNYEAQ. The CDR3 nucleotides read TGTGCCAGCAGCTTAGTCCCCTTTGATGGCTACACCTTC. Its translation is CASSLVPFDGYTF.

CDR3 protein: CASYTPYGYTF. For the CDR3, the DNA is TGTGCCAGTTACACGCCCTATGGCTACACCTTC. This rearrangement joins TRBV6-5 to TRBJ1-2; D not resolved. The germline V gene has CDR1 MNHEY and CDR2 SVGAGI. V lost 9 bases, J lost 4 bases, and 9 bases lay in between. The CDR3 has 11 amino acids.

V gene TRBV5-1 combines with J gene TRBJ1-1; D gene unclear. The V end lost 5 bases, the J end lost 7 bases, and 18 bases lay between the germline ends. Looked up from germline, CDR1 is SGHRS and CDR2 is YFSETQ. This CDR3 is built from 14 residues. The CDR3 is CASRYSGSGYEAFF. CDR3 DNA: TGCGCCAGCAGATACAGTGGATCGGGGTATGAAGCTTTCTTT.

The chain employs TRBV11-2 and TRBJ1-2; 7 bases line up with TRBD1. Germline V gives CDR1 SGHAT, CDR2 FQNNGV. This CDR3 has 15 residues. The junction had 8 bases not matched to a gene; V was cut back by 5 bases and J by 2 bases. CDR3 region: CASSTDRRSNYGYTF. The CDR3, as DNA: TGTGCCAGCAGCACGGACAGGCGGTCCAACTATGGCTACACCTTC.

J is TRBJ2-7 and V is TRBV18; 10 bases are shared with TRBD1. V was clipped by 6 bases and J by 3 bases; unmatched bases: 8. Germline assignment: CDR1 KGHSH and CDR2 LQKENI. The length of the CDR3 is 15 residues. CDR3 protein: CASSPGQGSYYEQYF. As DNA, the CDR3 is TGTGCCAGCTCCCCGGGACAGGGGTCGTACTACGAGCAGTACTTC. The whole variable domain, remainder taken from reference TRBV18 and TRBJ2-7, is NAGVMQNPRHLVRRRGQEARLRCSPMKGHSHVYWYRQLPEEGLKFMVYLQKENIIDESGMPKERFSAEFPKEGPSILRIQQVVRGDSAAYFCASSPGQGSYYEQYFGPGTRLTVT.

This clone was observed a few times. This chain links TRBV13 with TRBJ1-1; D gene uncertain. The CDR3 runs 13 residues. The germline V gene has CDR1 PRHDT and CDR2 FYEKMQ (reference sequence). The V end lost 6 bases, the J end lost 1 base, and 9 bases lay between the germline ends. CDR3 in DNA: TGTGCCAGCAGTGGAGGTGGGAACACTGAAGCTTTCTTT. Translation gives CASSGGGNTEAFF.

This chain uses TRBV7-9 with TRBJ2-7, with 9 bases that match TRBD1. CDR3 size: 15 residues. Germline CDR1 reads SEHNR; CDR2 reads FQNEAQ (reference sequence). With 4 bases clipped from V and 5 bases from J, the junction kept 9 bases outside the gene matches. DNA for the CDR3: TGTGCCAGCAGCTCGACTGGACAGGGGAGGAACGAGCAGTACTTC. This sequence encodes CASSSTGQGRNEQYF.

This clone has a single count. The gene calls are TRBV4-2 and TRBJ2-5; D possibly corresponds to TRBD1 (5 bases). CDR1 and CDR2 (germline): LGHNA, YNFKEQ. CDR3 length: 15 amino acids. V was pared by 4 bases and J by 1 base, with 13 bases between. The CDR3 reads CASSPLDSTQETQYF. In DNA form, the CDR3 reads TGTGCCAGCAGCCCCCTAGACAGCACCCAAGAGACCCAGTACTTC.

The V call is TRBV5-1, the J call TRBJ1-5; D uncertain. CDR3 length: 15 residues. V was cut by 4 bases and J by 1 base, with 12 bases left in between. In germline, CDR1 is SGHRS, CDR2 YFSETQ. CDR3 in amino acids: CASSLRGGSNQPQHF. The DNA for the CDR3 is TGCGCCAGCAGCCTTCGAGGAGGAAGCAATCAGCCCCAGCATTTT. Together with reference TRBV5-1 and TRBJ1-5, the CDR3 gives the full variable domain: KAGVTQTPRYLIKTRGQQVTLSCSPISGHRSVSWYQQTPGQGLQFLFEYFSETQRNKGNFPGRFSGRQFSNSRSEMNVSTLELGDSALYLCASSLRGGSNQPQHFGDGTRLSIL.

The V call is TRBV19, the J call TRBJ2-7; tentative D call: TRBD2 (7 bases). Germline assignment: CDR1 LNHDA and CDR2 SQIVND (reference sequence). Trimming took off 8 bases at V and 1 base at J, with 21 bases between the two ends. The CDR3 is 16 amino acids. This CDR3 is CASSGRGTSLSYEQYF. The CDR3 region has the DNA TGTGCCAGTTCCGGGCGGGGGACATCGCTTTCCTACGAGCAGTACTTC.

The V call is TRBV5-1, the J call TRBJ1-1; unclear D gene. Per germline, CDR1 SGHRS and CDR2 YFSETQ. The germline V and J ends were trimmed by 3 bases and 1 base, with 13 bases remaining between them. The CDR3 has 15 residues. Here the CDR3 DNA reads TGCGCCAGCAGCTGGTACGGAGCCGGGAACACTGAAGCTTTCTTT. This translates into CASSWYGAGNTEAFF.

The rearrangement uses TRBV7-2 and TRBJ1-2; TRBD1 is a possible D gene (5 bases). This CDR3 spans 14 amino acids. V lost 1 base to trimming and J lost 8 bases, with 14 bases between them. In germline, CDR1 is SGHTA, CDR2 FQGNSA. CDR3 loop: CASSLEVGGRGYTF. The CDR3 DNA sequence: TGTGCCAGCAGCTTAGAGGTGGGGGGAAGGGGCTACACCTTC.

This chain connects TRBV14 to TRBJ2-7, with a tentative D call TRBD1 (7 bases). Trimming took 1 base from V and 12 from J, leaving 25 bases between them. In germline, CDR1 is SGHDN, CDR2 FVKESK. This CDR3 is 16 amino acids long. The CDR3 reads CASSQGSRDSWRLAYF. CDR3 bases: TGTGCCAGCAGCCAAGGTTCGCGGGACAGCTGGCGGTTGGCGTACTTC.

This chain links TRBV5-1 with TRBJ2-7; 13 nucleotides align to TRBD2. V trimming: 0 bases; J trimming: 4 bases; junction bases outside the gene matches: 1. The CDR3 contains 15 residues. Germline-derived CDR1 and CDR2 are SGHRS and YFSETQ. Here the CDR3 reads CASSLGTSGSYEQYF. In DNA form, the CDR3 reads TGCGCCAGCAGCTTGGGGACTAGCGGGAGTTACGAGCAGTACTTC.